This T cell receptor (beta chain) was identified during a study of blood T cell repertoires in COVID-19. Using immunoSEQ multiplex PCR, the repertoire was profiled, and TCRdb retains in-frame clones only, with some absent. Counted here are more than 200,000 clones, 75% to 90% occurring once; the ten biggest clones make up approximately 4.2%. This CDR3 region has 13 residues. CDR1 is SGHTA, CDR2 FQGTGA, per germline. Trimming removed 0 bases at V and 2 bases at J, with 3 bases between. This receptor was obtained from a woman in her thirties who had recovered from COVID-19. Sequenced: PBMCs or T cells enriched from blood (not recorded which). V is TRBV7-3 and J is TRBJ2-3, with D hard to call. CDR3 loop: CASSLTNTDTQYF. Written as DNA, the CDR3 is TGTGCCAGCAGCTTAACCAACACAGATACGCAGTATTTT.